This TCR beta chain emerged from a study of CD8+ T cells in alopecia areata. Regarding treatment: oral pan-JAK inhibitor, 5-10 mg twice daily. Sorting separated CD4+ and CD8+ T cells out of PBMCs. RNA extraction and reverse transcription yielded cDNA as sequencing template. The repertoire was sequenced with immunoSEQ multiplex PCR; TCRdb's copy has only in-frame clones and lacks some. This table has some 150,000 clones, around 87% appearing once. Concerning this clone: What it binds is not known.

The CDR3 sequence is 13 residues long. V was cut by 4 bases and J by 5 bases, with 15 bases left in between. Per the germline V gene, CDR1 is SQVTM and CDR2 is ANQGSEA. Study-wide results and caveats: One nonresponder leaves baseline CD8+ expansion's link to response uncertain.

V and J are TRBV29-1 and TRBJ2-7; possibly TRBD1 for D (6 bases). The sequence derives from a human donor with alopecia areata. Sequencing was performed on CD8+ T cells sorted from blood, taken at week 4, from a patient treated with tofacitinib. CDR3 in amino acids: CSVGTGLSDEQYF. The CDR3 DNA is TGCAGCGTTGGCACAGGGTTATCAGACGAGCAGTACTTC.